This T cell receptor (beta chain) is from a study of blood T cell repertoires in COVID-19. About the research overall: The samples span acute and convalescent COVID-19 from the United States, Italy and Spain. The analysed material was cDNA or gDNA that came from T cells, B-cell-depleted T cells, or PBMCs.

Under the authors' procedure: It was from reference gene primer amplification that nucleated cell counts were estimated. Sequencing was performed with immunoSEQ multiplex PCR; in TCRdb, only in-frame clones are kept and a portion is missing. V and J calls and clone size are those listed in that table; D and trimming were worked out from the DNA. The sample holds around 160,000 clones, around 85% seen once. The CDR3 is 15 residues long. Germline values: CDR1 SGHDN, CDR2 FVKESK. V gave up 4 bases and J gave up 0 bases, with 9 bases separating them. Sequences were obtained from peripheral blood. V gene TRBV14 combines with J gene TRBJ2-2; no clear D gene. The TCR comes from a man between 60 and 75 years old with active or convalescent COVID-19. For the CDR3, the DNA is TGTGCCAGCAGCCGACCAGGCACGAACACCGGGGAGCTGTTTTTT. Residues: CASSRPGTNTGELFF.